This TCR beta chain appears in the sequencing data of a study of shared clonotypes between healthy human individuals. Overall study: Donors had three CD4 naive, three CD4 memory, two CD8 naive and one CD8 memory plate apiece.

Each donor was a Caucasian adult residing in Nashville, Tennessee. Using immunoSEQ multiplex PCR, the repertoire was profiled, and TCRdb retains in-frame clones only, with some absent. The repertoire consists of roughly 2.5 million clones, with around 94% occurring once and the leading ten covering about 0.13%. Study-wide findings and caveats: Incompleteness in sorted-subset sequencing, despite large depth, was shown by rarefaction. Generally, naive subsets came out with larger estimated richness than memory subsets.

Notes on this clone: Its antigen is unidentified.

The clonotype originates from a young man in good health. The sample consisted of naive CD4+ T cells sorted from blood. The subset denotes: CD45RA+ positively selected.

CDR3 protein: CASSENQGPRDQPQHF. CDR3 sequence (DNA): TGCGCCAGCAGTGAGAATCAGGGCCCTAGGGATCAGCCCCAGCATTTT. The chain combines TRBV10-2 with TRBJ1-5, with D perhaps matching TRBD1 (5 bases). The CDR3 consists of 16 residues. Germline CDR1 is WSHSY and CDR2 is SAAADI. Trimming stripped 2 bases from V and 5 bases from J, with 16 bases between.